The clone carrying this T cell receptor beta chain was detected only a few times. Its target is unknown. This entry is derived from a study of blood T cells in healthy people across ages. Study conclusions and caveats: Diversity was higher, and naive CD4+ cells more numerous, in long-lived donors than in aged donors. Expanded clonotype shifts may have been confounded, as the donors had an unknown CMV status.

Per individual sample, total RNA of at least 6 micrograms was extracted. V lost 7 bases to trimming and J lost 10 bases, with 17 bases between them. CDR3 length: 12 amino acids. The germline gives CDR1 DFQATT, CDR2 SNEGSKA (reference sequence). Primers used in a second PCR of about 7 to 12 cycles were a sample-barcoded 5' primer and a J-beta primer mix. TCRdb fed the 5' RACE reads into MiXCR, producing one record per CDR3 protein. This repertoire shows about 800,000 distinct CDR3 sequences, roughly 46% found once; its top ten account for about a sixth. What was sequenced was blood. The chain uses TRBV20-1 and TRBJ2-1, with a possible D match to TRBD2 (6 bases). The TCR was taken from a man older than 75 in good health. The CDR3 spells CSVPDAGYEQFF. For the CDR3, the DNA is TGCAGTGTTCCGGACGCGGGGTACGAGCAGTTCTTC.